The 26 T cell receptor beta chains reported below all come from one sample, sequenced in a study of blood T cell repertoires in COVID-19. Assay: immunoSEQ multiplex PCR; the TCRdb copy retains only in-frame clones and omits some. Among 200,000 to 250,000 clones, around 82% were seen once, and the ten largest hold 13%. Material for sequencing was peripheral blood. The receptors here all came from a human donor in a cohort sampled during active COVID-19.

Many counts were recorded for this clone. This specimen includes other DNA sequences encoding the same CDR3. This sequence joins TRBV5-6 and TRBJ2-1, with no clear D. V was trimmed by 0 bases and J by 4 bases, leaving 5 bases between them. The length of the CDR3 is 13 residues. Germline V CDR1 and CDR2: SGHDT, YYEEEE. The CDR3 bases are TGTGCCAGCAGCTTGGAGCTTTACAATGAGCAGTTCTTC. This codes for CASSLELYNEQFF.

This clone was detected once. This sequence joins TRBV3-1 (or the pseudogene TRBV3-2) and TRBJ1-5; 7 bases agree with TRBD1. Germline V gene lookup returns CDR1 LGHDT and CDR2 YNNKEL (reference sequence). CDR3 length: 13 residues. V was pared by 3 bases and J by 7 bases, with 3 bases of the junction left unmatched. CDR3 sequence reads: CASSQTGRQPQHF. In nucleotides, the CDR3 is TGTGCCAGCAGCCAGACAGGGCGCCAGCCCCAGCATTTT.

This chain connects TRBV2 to TRBJ1-5; 9 nucleotides align to TRBD1. CDR1 and CDR2 (germline): SNHLY, FYNNEI. With 7 bases clipped from V and 0 bases from J, the junction kept 22 bases outside the gene matches. This CDR3 has 21 amino acids. The CDR3 DNA is TGTGCCAGCACCCCACAAACGTTGGGACAGGGAGACGTTTATAGCAATCAGCCCCAGCATTTT. It yields the protein CASTPQTLGQGDVYSNQPQHF.

This clone is a singleton in its sample. The rearrangement links TRBV28 to TRBJ2-5, with 9 bases that match TRBD1. Germline V gene lookup returns CDR1 MDHEN and CDR2 SYDVKM. The CDR3 has 17 amino acids. Unmatched junction bases numbered 12, after V lost 3 bases and J lost 4 bases. For the CDR3, the DNA is TGTGCCAGCAGTTTGAACCCGGGACAGGGACATGGAGAGACCCAGTACTTC. Translating gives CASSLNPGQGHGETQYF.

This clone was seen more than once but under ten times. The gene calls are TRBV6-5 and TRBJ2-7; D is possibly TRBD2 (5 bases). Deletions cut 2 bases from V and 5 bases from J, with 10 bases between. CDR1 is MNHEY, CDR2 SVGAGI, per germline. The CDR3 extends over 13 amino acids. In DNA form, the CDR3 reads TGTGCCAGCAGTTACAGCAGAGGGCACGAGCAGTACTTC. Encoded protein: CASSYSRGHEQYF.

The chain is built from TRBV5-4 and TRBJ1-2; D is possibly TRBD1 (5 bases). Trimming cost V 4 bases and J 0 bases, with 10 bases left between them. CDR3 length equals 14 residues. Germline V gives CDR1 SGHNT, CDR2 YYREEE (reference sequence). The chain's CDR3 is CASSPLGANYGYTF. CDR3 DNA sequence: TGTGCCAGCAGCCCTCTAGGGGCTAACTATGGCTACACCTTC.

DNA of the CDR3: TGTGCCAGCAGTTATGGGGGCTCCAACTATGGCTACACCTTC. Translation gives CASSYGGSNYGYTF. The V gene is TRBV6-5, the J gene TRBJ1-2; D may be TRBD1 (6 bases). Trimming left V 3 bases short and J 2 bases short, with 10 bases between. The CDR3 has 14 residues. Germline V gene sequence: CDR1 MNHEY, CDR2 SVGAGI.

The gene calls are TRBV27 and TRBJ1-6; 7 bases line up with TRBD1. The CDR3 is 14 amino acids. V shed 6 bases and J 12 bases; nucleotides not matched to a gene: 11. The V gene's germline CDR1 is MNHEY and CDR2 SMNVEV (reference sequence). This CDR3 is CASSPPVRQGPLHF. CDR3 bases: TGTGCCAGCAGCCCTCCGGTTCGACAGGGACCCCTCCACTTT.

The chain links TRBV20-1 to TRBJ2-7, with unresolved D. The CDR3 loop spans 11 amino acids. The V gene's germline CDR1 is DFQATT and CDR2 SNEGSKA (reference sequence). V was clipped by 3 bases and J by 3 bases, with 6 bases between them. CDR3 DNA sequence: TGCAGTGCTAGGGGCCGCTACGAGCAGTACTTC. It yields the protein CSARGRYEQYF.

The chain combines TRBV2 with TRBJ1-2; 8 bases agree with TRBD1. The CDR3 sequence is 13 residues long. Germline V gives CDR1 SNHLY, CDR2 FYNNEI. Trimming at V came to 5 bases and at J to 13 bases, leaving 12 bases not matched to a gene. The CDR3 here is CASSRIGQGGSTF. DNA for the CDR3: TGTGCCAGCAGTAGAATAGGACAGGGAGGTAGCACCTTC.

The chain uses TRBV5-1 and TRBJ1-1, with 8 bases aligning to TRBD1. Trimming cost V 0 bases and J 7 bases; bases outside gene matches: 5. There are 14 residues in the CDR3. CDR1 is SGHRS, CDR2 YFSETQ, per germline. The DNA of the CDR3 is TGCGCCAGCAGCTTGGTAGGGACAGGCCATGAAGCTTTCTTT. It yields the protein CASSLVGTGHEAFF.

The chain recombines TRBV10-3 with TRBJ2-3, with a weak D call TRBD2 (6 bases). CDR1 is ENHRY, CDR2 SYGVKD, per germline. V lost 2 bases to trimming and J lost 11 bases, with 14 bases between them. This CDR3 spans 13 amino acids. The CDR3 DNA reads as TGTGCCATCAGTGAGGCGGGTCGACTAGTGCAGTATTTT. Translated, it gives CAISEAGRLVQYF.

V gene TRBV28 combines with J gene TRBJ2-5; 8 bases line up with TRBD2. The CDR3 sequence is 16 residues long. V was pared by 4 bases and J by 1 base, with 8 bases of the junction left unmatched. Germline loops: CDR1 MDHEN, CDR2 SYDVKM. The CDR3 DNA follows: TGTGCCAGCAGTTCCCGTGACGGGGGGGTCCAAGAGACCCAGTACTTC. It yields the protein CASSSRDGGVQETQYF.

V and J are TRBV4-1 and TRBJ2-7; TRBD2 agrees at 7 bases. Germline loops: CDR1 MGHRA, CDR2 YSYEKL. V lost 2 bases and J lost 5; bases outside the gene matches: 9. The CDR3 covers 15 residues. CDR3 loop: CASSQLWGGSNEQYF. CDR3 coding DNA: TGCGCCAGCAGCCAACTATGGGGGGGAAGCAACGAGCAGTACTTC.

The gene calls are TRBV7-2 and TRBJ2-2, with D possibly being TRBD2 (7 bases). CDR1 is SGHTA, CDR2 FQGNSA, per germline. The CDR3 contains 15 residues. V shed 2 bases and J shed 1 base, with 8 bases lying between them. The CDR3 here is CASSLRGGNTGELFF. The DNA for the CDR3 is TGTGCCAGCAGCTTAAGGGGGGGGAACACCGGGGAGCTGTTTTTT.

J is TRBJ1-3 and V is TRBV7-9; D unresolved. The V gene's germline CDR1 is SEHNR and CDR2 FQNEAQ (reference sequence). Deletions cut 5 bases from V and 4 bases from J, with 21 bases between. This CDR3 spans 17 amino acids. CDR3 sequence: CASSAPAEAALGNTIYF. The DNA of the CDR3 is TGTGCCAGCAGCGCACCCGCGGAGGCAGCTTTGGGAAACACCATATATTTT.

This clone came up once. The chain employs TRBV5-5 and TRBJ1-5; D perhaps matches TRBD1 (5 bases). Germline V gives CDR1 SGHKS, CDR2 YYEKEE (reference sequence). Trimming shortened V by 4 bases and J by 11 bases, and 19 bases separated the two germline ends. The CDR3 has 14 residues. The CDR3 bases are TGTGCCAGCAGCAGTGTACCCGACGGGGGGTCCCAGCATTTT. Protein product: CASSSVPDGGSQHF.

V and J are TRBV6-1 and TRBJ1-2; no firm D call. The germline V and J ends were trimmed by 8 bases and 4 bases, with 8 bases remaining between them. The germline CDR1 and CDR2 sequences are MNHNS and SASEGT. This CDR3 is built from 11 residues. DNA for the CDR3: TGTGCCAGCCCCCCTCTCTATGGCTACACCTTC. Amino acid sequence: CASPPLYGYTF.

The table lists this clone with a few counts. The chain uses TRBV28 and TRBJ2-2; tentatively, D is TRBD2 (5 bases). This CDR3 comprises 12 residues. Trimming took 9 bases from V and 3 from J, leaving 8 bases between them. The germline CDR1 and CDR2 sequences are MDHEN and SYDVKM. This CDR3 is CASWTYTGELFF. CDR3 sequence (DNA): TGTGCCAGTTGGACTTACACCGGGGAGCTGTTTTTT.

V usage is TRBV28 and J usage is TRBJ2-7, with a possible D match to TRBD2 (5 bases). Germline CDR1 is MDHEN and CDR2 is SYDVKM. The CDR3 has 13 amino acids. V lost 8 bases to trimming and J lost 7 bases, with 18 bases between them. This chain's CDR3 is CASASGAPGEQYF. The CDR3 DNA reads TGTGCCAGCGCCAGCGGAGCCCCCGGTGAGCAGTACTTC.

This sequence joins TRBV18 and TRBJ2-7, with D possibly matching TRBD1 (6 bases). Germline loops: CDR1 KGHSH, CDR2 LQKENI. The CDR3 runs 13 residues. Trimming took off 0 bases at V and 5 bases at J, with 8 bases between the two ends. The DNA for the CDR3 is TGTGCCAGCTCACCACCCGCAGGGGACGAGCAGTACTTC. Protein sequence: CASSPPAGDEQYF.

This clone was found many times. The chain employs TRBV5-1 and TRBJ1-1, with TRBD1 matching 11 bases. Trimming cost V 4 bases and J 7 bases; bases outside gene matches: 9. The CDR3 has 15 amino acids. Germline V lookup: CDR1 SGHRS, CDR2 YFSETQ. The chain's CDR3 is CASSLRTGGTVEAFF. The CDR3 bases are TGCGCCAGCAGCCTTAGGACAGGGGGCACCGTTGAAGCTTTCTTT.

A single count supports this clone. This chain links TRBV7-6 with TRBJ2-1; TRBD2 aligns across 7 bases. CDR1 SGHVS and CDR2 FNYEAQ come from the germline V gene. CDR3 length: 15 residues. The trim removed 0 bases at V and 5 bases at J, leaving 4 bases unmatched. This CDR3 is CASSLASGNNNEQFF. The CDR3 nucleotides are TGTGCCAGCAGCTTAGCCAGCGGGAATAACAATGAGCAGTTCTTC.

This clone was detected ten times or more. The chain has TRBV19 and TRBJ1-1, with TRBD1 matching over 10 bases. The CDR3 runs to 13 residues. CDR1 is LNHDA, CDR2 SQIVND, per germline (reference sequence). With V trimmed by 3 bases and J by 8 bases, 3 bases remained unmatched. The CDR3 here is CASSIQTGGEAFF. The CDR3 coding sequence is TGTGCCAGTAGTATCCAGACAGGGGGCGAAGCTTTCTTT. The complete variable domain, with remaining parts taken from reference TRBV19 and TRBJ1-1, reads DGGITQSPKYLFRKEGQNVTLSCEQNLNHDAMYWYRQDPGQGLRLIYYSQIVNDFQKGDIAEGYSVSREKKESFPLTVTSAQKNPTAFYLCASSIQTGGEAFFGQGTRLTVV.

The V call is TRBV6-5, the J call TRBJ2-5; TRBD2 might be the D (6 bases). The length of the CDR3 is 14 residues. From germline, CDR1 is MNHEY and CDR2 SVGAGI. Trimming cost V 6 bases and J 1 base, with 12 bases left between them. The CDR3 loop reads CASRLGDSQETQYF. CDR3 sequence (DNA): TGTGCCAGCAGACTAGGGGACTCCCAAGAGACCCAGTACTTC.

The gene calls are TRBV10-3 and TRBJ1-1, with 9 bases fitting TRBD1. Germline values: CDR1 ENHRY, CDR2 SYGVKD. V lost 6 bases, J lost 3 bases, and 5 bases stayed unmatched. CDR3 length: 14 residues. The CDR3 region has the DNA TGTGCCATCAGACACAGGGGGCTGGACACTGAAGCTTTCTTT. This codes for CAIRHRGLDTEAFF.